These 10 T cell receptor beta chains originate from one sample sequenced in a study of T-cell reconstitution after alpha-beta-depleted transplantation in children. Preparation of the TCRbeta library involved a method that used unique molecular identifiers. TCRdb re-analysed the PCR reads in MiXCR, keeping a single row per CDR3 protein. The sample lists tens of thousands of distinct CDR3 sequences; 13% to 15% were seen once. This specimen was PBMCs, mostly from graft donor cells, taken 180 days after TCRalphabeta/CD19-depleted stem cell transplant. The receptors were sampled from a male patient aged 2-10 years who had a stem cell transplant for acute lymphoblastic leukemia, so the T cells may come from the graft donor.

This clonotype was counted many times. The chain employs TRBV7-6 and TRBJ2-6; D unresolved. V was pared by 5 bases and J by 0 bases, with 8 bases between. CDR1 is SGHVS and CDR2 is FNYEAQ in the germline V gene. The CDR3 sequence is 15 residues long. CDR3 sequence: CASSPGHSGANVLTF. The CDR3 DNA sequence: TGTGCCAGCAGCCCCGGGCACTCTGGGGCCAACGTCCTGACTTTC.

This clonotype has a handful of counts. The J gene is TRBJ2-7, the V gene TRBV2; 7 bases map to TRBD2. The CDR3 loop spans 13 amino acids. The germline V gene has CDR1 SNHLY and CDR2 FYNNEI. Trimming cost V 7 bases and J 7 bases; bases outside gene matches: 10. In nucleotides, the CDR3 is TGTGCCAGCACTCTAGCGGTTAGAGGGGAGCAGTACTTC. Its translation: CASTLAVRGEQYF.

V and J are TRBV23-1 and TRBJ1-1; unclear D gene. TRBV23-1 is an ORF, with its function uncertain. Between the trimmed V and J ends, which lost 6 bases and 5 bases, there was a span of 22 bases. The CDR3 loop spans 16 amino acids. Here the CDR3 reads CASSIKLTREPTEAFF. CDR3 DNA: TGCGCCAGCAGCATAAAATTAACCCGGGAACCTACTGAAGCTTTCTTT.

This chain connects TRBV7-9 to TRBJ2-1; D is ambiguous. Trimming removed 6 bases at V and 6 bases at J, with 12 bases between. This CDR3 is built from 13 residues. CDR1 and CDR2 (germline): SEHNR, FQNEAQ (reference sequence). The CDR3 DNA reads as TGTGCCAGCAGACCCACAGTGGGCAATGAGCAGTTCTTC. As protein: CASRPTVGNEQFF.

This clonotype showed up many times. The chain couples TRBV6-1 to TRBJ2-7; perhaps TRBD1 as D (5 bases). Germline-derived CDR1 and CDR2 are MNHNS and SASEGT. Trimming took 6 bases from V and 0 from J, leaving 18 bases between them. The CDR3 spans 16 residues. CDR3 amino acids: CASSRWTRISSYEQYF. In DNA form, the CDR3 reads TGTGCCAGCAGCAGGTGGACACGGATTAGCTCCTACGAGCAGTACTTC.

The chain uses TRBV20-1 and TRBJ1-1; maybe TRBD1 (6 bases). V was clipped by 0 bases and J by 5 bases, with 13 bases between them. CDR1 and CDR2 (germline): DFQATT, SNEGSKA (reference sequence). The CDR3 is 14 amino acids. The CDR3 sequence: CSARERQGMTEAFF. CDR3 DNA: TGCAGTGCTAGAGAGCGGCAGGGGATGACTGAAGCTTTCTTT.

This clonotype was observed a few times. J is TRBJ2-7 and V is TRBV28; D gene unclear. Germline lookup yields CDR1 MDHEN and CDR2 SYDVKM. Trimming removed 3 bases from V and 4 bases from J, with 13 bases in between. The CDR3 length is 14 residues. CDR3: CASSFFGLIYEQYF. The CDR3 nucleotides read TGTGCCAGCAGTTTCTTCGGGCTGATTTACGAGCAGTACTTC.

V gene TRBV7-7 combines with J gene TRBJ2-3; unclear D gene. V was pared by 2 bases and J by 2 bases, with 2 bases between. This CDR3 region has 12 residues. The V gene's germline CDR1 is SSHAT and CDR2 FNYEAQ (reference sequence). The CDR3 nucleotides read TGTGCCAGCAGCTTATACACAGATACGCAGTATTTT. It specifies CASSLYTDTQYF.

Ten or more counts support this clonotype. The chain uses TRBV5-5 and TRBJ1-2; D is ambiguous. This CDR3 region has 13 residues. V was trimmed by 4 bases and J by 5 bases, leaving 12 bases between them. Per the germline V gene, CDR1 is SGHKS and CDR2 is YYEKEE (reference sequence). CDR3 sequence: CASSPGLGYGYTF. The CDR3 bases are TGTGCCAGCAGCCCCGGTCTGGGGTATGGCTACACCTTC.

This rearrangement joins TRBV11-2 to TRBJ2-7; TRBD1 aligns across 9 bases. The CDR3 contains 16 residues. Germline assignment: CDR1 SGHAT and CDR2 FQNNGV. The V gene end was trimmed by 2 bases and the J gene end by 7 bases; junction bases not matched to a gene: 12. DNA for the CDR3: TGTGCCAGCAGCTTATGGCCCGGGACAGGGCCTCGGGAGCAGTACTTC. This translates into CASSLWPGTGPREQYF.